This T cell receptor beta chain was sequenced for a study of cytomegalovirus exposure and HLA in healthy donors. Study-wide findings and caveats: According to a subsequent analysis, TCR clusters identified in the first cohort showed a tendency to co-occur across the 120 validation repertoires.

In the case of this clone: The antigen remains unidentified.

TCRdb keeps only in-frame clones here, not all; method: immunoSEQ multiplex PCR. The sample carries tens of thousands of clones, about 87% recorded once. V lost 2 bases and J lost 5, with 4 bases in between. CDR1 is SGHKS, CDR2 YYEKEE, per germline (reference sequence). The length of the CDR3 is 11 residues. The sample consisted of PBMCs. The chain employs TRBV5-5 and TRBJ2-5; D is unclear. This receptor was identified in a woman between 18 and 29 years old in good health and CMV-seropositive. CDR3 sequence: CASSLRETQYF. The CDR3 DNA reads TGTGCCAGCAGCTTACGGGAGACCCAGTACTTC.